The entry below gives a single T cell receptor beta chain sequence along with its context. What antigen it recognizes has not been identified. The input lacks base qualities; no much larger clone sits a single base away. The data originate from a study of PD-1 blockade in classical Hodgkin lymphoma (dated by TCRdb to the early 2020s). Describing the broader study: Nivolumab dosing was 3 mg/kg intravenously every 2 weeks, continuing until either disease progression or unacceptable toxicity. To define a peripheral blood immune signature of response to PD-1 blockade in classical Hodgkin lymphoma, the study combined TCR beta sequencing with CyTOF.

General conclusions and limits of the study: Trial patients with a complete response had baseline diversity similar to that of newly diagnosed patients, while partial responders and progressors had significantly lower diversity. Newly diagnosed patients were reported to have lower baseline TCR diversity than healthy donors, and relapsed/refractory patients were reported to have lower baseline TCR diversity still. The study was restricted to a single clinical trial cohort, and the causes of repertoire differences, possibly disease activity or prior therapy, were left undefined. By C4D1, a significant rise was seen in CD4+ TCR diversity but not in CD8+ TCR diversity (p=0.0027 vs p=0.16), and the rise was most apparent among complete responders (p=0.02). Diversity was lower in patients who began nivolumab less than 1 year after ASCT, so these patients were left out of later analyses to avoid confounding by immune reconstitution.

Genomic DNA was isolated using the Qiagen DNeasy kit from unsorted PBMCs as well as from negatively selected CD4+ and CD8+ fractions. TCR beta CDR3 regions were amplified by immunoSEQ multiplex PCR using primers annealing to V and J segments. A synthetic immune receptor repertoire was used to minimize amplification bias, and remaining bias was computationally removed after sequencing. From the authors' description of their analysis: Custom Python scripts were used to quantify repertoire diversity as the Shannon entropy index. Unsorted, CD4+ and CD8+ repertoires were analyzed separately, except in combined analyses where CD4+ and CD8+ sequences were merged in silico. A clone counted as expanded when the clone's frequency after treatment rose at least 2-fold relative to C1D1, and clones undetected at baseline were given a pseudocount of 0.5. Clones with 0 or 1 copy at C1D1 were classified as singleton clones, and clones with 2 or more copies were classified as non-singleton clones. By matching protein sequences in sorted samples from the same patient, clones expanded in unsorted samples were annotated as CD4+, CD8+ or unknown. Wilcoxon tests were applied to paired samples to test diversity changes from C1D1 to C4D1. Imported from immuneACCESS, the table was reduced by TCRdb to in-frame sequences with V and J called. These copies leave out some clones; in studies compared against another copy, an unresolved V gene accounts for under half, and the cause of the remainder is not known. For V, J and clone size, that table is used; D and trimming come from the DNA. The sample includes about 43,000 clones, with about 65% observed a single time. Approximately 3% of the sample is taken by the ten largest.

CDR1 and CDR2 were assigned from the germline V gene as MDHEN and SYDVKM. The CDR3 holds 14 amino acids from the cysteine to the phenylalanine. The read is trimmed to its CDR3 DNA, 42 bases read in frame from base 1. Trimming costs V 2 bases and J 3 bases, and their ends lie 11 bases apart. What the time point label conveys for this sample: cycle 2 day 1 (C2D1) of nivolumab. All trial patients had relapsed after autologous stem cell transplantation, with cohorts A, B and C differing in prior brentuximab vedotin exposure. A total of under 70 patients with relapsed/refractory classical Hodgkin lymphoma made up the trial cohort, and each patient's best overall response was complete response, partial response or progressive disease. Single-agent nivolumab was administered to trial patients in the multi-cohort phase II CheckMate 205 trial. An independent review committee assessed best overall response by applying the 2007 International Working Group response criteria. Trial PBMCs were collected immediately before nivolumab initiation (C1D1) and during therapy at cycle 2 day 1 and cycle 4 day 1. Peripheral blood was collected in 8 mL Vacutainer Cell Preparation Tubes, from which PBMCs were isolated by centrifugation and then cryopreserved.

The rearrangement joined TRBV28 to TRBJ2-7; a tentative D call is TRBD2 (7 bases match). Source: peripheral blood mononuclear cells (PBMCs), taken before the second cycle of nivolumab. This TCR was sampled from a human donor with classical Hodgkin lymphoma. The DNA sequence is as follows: TGTGCCAGCAGTTTAGCGGGGGACAACTACGAGCAGTACTTC. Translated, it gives CASSLAGDNYEQYF.